These 6 T cell receptor beta chains were sequenced from one sample in a study of blood T cells in healthy people across ages. With a J-beta primer mix and a sample-barcoded 5' primer, a second PCR ran 7 to 11 cycles. From the 5' RACE reads, TCRdb called clonotypes with MiXCR, one entry per CDR3 protein. The profile covers 750,000 or so distinct CDR3 sequences, with around a quarter appearing a single time and 9.4% taken by the ten largest. These data were likewise used in another study, on T cells of mothers and their children.

Sequencing was carried out using blood. All receptors come from a boy aged 10-17 years in good health.

V gene TRBV6-5 combines with J gene TRBJ2-1; D is ambiguous. Matching the DNA end better, TRBJ2-7 makes the J call doubtful. The length of the CDR3 is 14 residues. Germline V gene data show CDR1 as MNHEY and CDR2 as SVGAGI. The CDR3 region has the DNA TGTGCCAGCAGTTACCGCCCTGGACCCTACGAGCAGTACTTC. Its protein is CASSYRPGPYEQYF.

This clonotype was seen more than once but under ten times. The chain links TRBV3-1 to TRBJ1-3; D gene unclear. The CDR3 loop spans 13 amino acids. Germline V gives CDR1 LGHDT, CDR2 YNNKEL (reference sequence). V lost 1 base, J lost 2 bases, and 3 bases lay in between. Here the CDR3 reads CASSQVTGNTIYF. In DNA form, the CDR3 reads TGTGCCAGCAGCCAAGTGACTGGAAACACCATATATTTT.

The rearrangement links TRBV6-6 to TRBJ2-1; D possibly corresponds to TRBD1 (6 bases). V was trimmed by 5 bases and J by 6 bases, leaving 11 bases between them. CDR3 size: 13 residues. From germline, CDR1 is MNHNY and CDR2 SVGAGI (reference sequence). CDR3 sequence: CASSSTGFNEQFF. The CDR3 bases are TGTGCCAGCAGTAGTACAGGGTTCAATGAGCAGTTCTTC.

The chain is built from TRBV12-3 or TRBV12-4 and TRBJ2-7; 7 bases match TRBD1. The CDR3 contains 12 residues. J gave up 5 bases and V 6 bases, and 4 bases lay outside the gene matches. This chain's CDR3 is CASRPDRDEQYF. CDR3 in DNA: TGTGCCAGCAGACCCGACAGGGACGAGCAGTACTTC.

CDR3 sequence (DNA): TGCAGTGCTAGAGATTTACGGGAATCCGTCGAAAAACTGTTTTTT. Its protein is CSARDLRESVEKLFF. The genes are TRBV20-1 and TRBJ1-4; D is unresolved. Germline V CDR1 and CDR2: DFQATT, SNEGSKA (reference sequence). The length of the CDR3 is 15 residues. Trimming took off 0 bases at V and 8 bases at J, with 16 bases between the two ends.

This clonotype occurred a few times. This chain connects TRBV20-1 to TRBJ2-3; D could derive from TRBD1 or TRBD2 (5 bases each). CDR1 is DFQATT and CDR2 is SNEGSKA in the germline V gene (reference sequence). The CDR3 totals 15 residues. V was pared by 5 bases and J by 6 bases, with 21 bases between. The DNA of the CDR3 is TGCAGTGCTGGGGCTGATGGCGGGTTGAAGGATACGCAGTATTTT. The encoded protein is CSAGADGGLKDTQYF.